Below, 11 T cell receptor beta chains from the same sample are listed, as sequenced in a study of blood T cell repertoires in COVID-19 (dated by TCRdb to the early 2020s). Library preparation employed the immunoSEQ multiplex PCR assay. Entries here come from immuneACCESS through TCRdb and include only in-frame sequences with V and J called. Some clones fail to appear in such tables; in the studies checked, an unresolved V gene covers under half of the shortfall, and the cause of the remainder is unknown. This sample is represented by about 490,000 clones; roughly 85% of them were singletons. The ten largest clones take up approximately 3.2% of the sample. The sample was peripheral blood. These receptors were collected from a human donor in a cohort sampled during active COVID-19.

The chain recombines TRBV5-1 with TRBJ2-1, with TRBD1 matching over 12 bases. Trimming removed 4 bases from V and 7 bases from J; junction bases left unmatched: 12. The CDR3 is 17 residues long. CDR1 SGHRS and CDR2 YFSETQ come from the germline V gene. The CDR3 loop reads CASSPRTGTGGANEQFF. The CDR3 DNA is TGCGCCAGCAGCCCCAGAACCGGGACAGGGGGCGCAAATGAGCAGTTCTTC.

This chain joins TRBV18 and TRBJ1-2; D is unclear. The V gene lost 3 bases and the J gene lost 5 bases, with 13 bases spanning the gap. The CDR3 totals 14 residues. From germline, CDR1 is KGHSH and CDR2 LQKENI. The CDR3 loop is CASSPYGEWYGYTF. CDR3 bases: TGTGCCAGCTCACCTTACGGAGAGTGGTATGGCTACACCTTC.

The chain links TRBV19 to TRBJ2-7; 7 positions agree with TRBD1. Trimming took 3 bases from V and 0 from J; bases not matched to a gene: 8. The germline V gene has CDR1 LNHDA and CDR2 SQIVND (reference sequence). The CDR3 sequence is 16 residues long. The CDR3 spells CASSIRGRSSSYEQYF. Written as DNA, the CDR3 is TGTGCCAGTAGTATTAGGGGGCGGAGCAGCTCCTACGAGCAGTACTTC.

This chain connects TRBV18 to TRBJ1-2; TRBD1 is a possible D gene (5 bases). Trimming stripped 2 bases from V and 4 bases from J, with 14 bases between. CDR3 length equals 15 residues. Germline V gene lookup returns CDR1 KGHSH and CDR2 LQKENI. The CDR3 protein is CASSPTQGSAYGYTF. Written as DNA, the CDR3 is TGTGCCAGCTCACCAACTCAGGGTTCGGCCTATGGCTACACCTTC.

This clone was recorded only once. DNA for the CDR3: TGTGCCAGCAGCTCCCGTGGGGGGGCGGGTGGCTACACCTTC. This translates into CASSSRGGAGGYTF. The chain joins TRBV9 to TRBJ1-2; tentative D call: TRBD1 (6 bases). This CDR3 region has 14 residues. V was shortened by 4 bases and J by 7 bases, with 17 bases between the two germline ends. CDR1 and CDR2 (germline): SGDLS, YYNGEE.

This clone was observed a few times. Other nucleotide sequences from this sample produce the same CDR3. The rearrangement joins TRBV10-3 to TRBJ1-1; D not resolved. The V and J ends lost 0 bases and 4 bases respectively, with 12 bases between them. The CDR3 is 15 residues long. CDR1 is ENHRY, CDR2 SYGVKD, per germline. In DNA, the CDR3 is TGTGCCATCAGTGAGTCGACCGGGGAGGGCACTGAAGCTTTCTTT. It is translated as CAISESTGEGTEAFF.

The CDR3 sequence is CASSTTGALHSGNTIYF. CDR3 nucleotides: TGTGCCAGTAGTACGACAGGGGCCCTCCACTCTGGAAACACCATATATTTT. This chain uses TRBV19 with TRBJ1-3; TRBD1 matches at 8 bases. CDR1 and CDR2 from the germline V gene are LNHDA and SQIVND (reference sequence). Trimming at V came to 4 bases and at J to 0 bases, leaving 8 bases not matched to a gene. The CDR3 extends over 17 amino acids.

The chain carries TRBV6-2 or TRBV6-3 and TRBJ2-7, with a weak D call TRBD2 (7 bases). The germline V and J ends were trimmed by 2 bases and 4 bases, with 21 bases remaining between them. This CDR3 is built from 17 residues. Germline values: CDR1 MNHEY, CDR2 SVGEGT. The CDR3 DNA reads TGTGCCAGCAGTTACCCTCCCCTTACGGGGGGCAGGTACGAGCAGTACTTC. This codes for CASSYPPLTGGRYEQYF.

This clone was counted a single time. The chain joins TRBV7-9 to TRBJ1-1, with TRBD1 matching over 9 bases. CDR1 and CDR2 from the germline V gene are SEHNR and FQNEAQ (reference sequence). This CDR3 contains 16 residues. V lost 3 bases, J lost 10 bases, and 15 bases stayed unmatched. In DNA form, the CDR3 reads TGTGCCAGCAGCTTGTGGCGGGACAGGGTCTACCTTGGAGCTTTCTTT. It codes for CASSLWRDRVYLGAFF.

The chain combines TRBV7-9 with TRBJ2-1; the match to TRBD2 covers 10 bases. Per germline, CDR1 SEHNR and CDR2 FQNEAQ (reference sequence). With V trimmed by 6 bases and J by 8 bases, 4 bases remained unmatched. This CDR3 has 13 residues. CDR3 sequence reads: CASSPLAGDEQFF. The DNA of the CDR3 is TGTGCCAGCAGTCCCCTAGCGGGAGATGAGCAGTTCTTC.

The CDR3 coding sequence is TGTGCCAGCAGCCAAGATCCCCTAGCGTCTCGCCTGGGCACAGATACGCAGTATTTT. Its protein product is CASSQDPLASRLGTDTQYF. V usage is TRBV14 and J usage is TRBJ2-3; a possible D gene is TRBD2 (6 bases). Germline V gene sequence: CDR1 SGHDN, CDR2 FVKESK. CDR3 size: 19 residues. With 0 bases removed from V and 1 base from J, the gap between germline ends came to 20 bases.